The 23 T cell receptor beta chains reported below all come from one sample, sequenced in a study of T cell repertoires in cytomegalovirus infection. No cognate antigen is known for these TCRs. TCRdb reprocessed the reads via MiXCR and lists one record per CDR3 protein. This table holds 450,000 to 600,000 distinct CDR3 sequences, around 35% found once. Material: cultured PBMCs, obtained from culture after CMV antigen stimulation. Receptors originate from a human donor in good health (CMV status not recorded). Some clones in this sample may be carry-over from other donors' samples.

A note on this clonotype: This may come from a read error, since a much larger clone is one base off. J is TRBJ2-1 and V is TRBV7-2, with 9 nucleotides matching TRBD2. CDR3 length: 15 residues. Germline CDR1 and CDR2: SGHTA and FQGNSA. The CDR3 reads CASSSSGASYNEQLF. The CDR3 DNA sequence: TGTGCCAGCAGCTCTAGCGGGGCCTCCTACAATGAGCAGTTGTTC.

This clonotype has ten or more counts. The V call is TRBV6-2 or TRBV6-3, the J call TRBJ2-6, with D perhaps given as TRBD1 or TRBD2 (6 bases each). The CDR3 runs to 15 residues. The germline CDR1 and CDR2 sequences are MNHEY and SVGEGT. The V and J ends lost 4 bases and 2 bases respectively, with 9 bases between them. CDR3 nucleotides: TGTGCCAGCAGTTCGAGGGGGGCTGGGGCCAACGTCCTGACTTTC. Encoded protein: CASSSRGAGANVLTF.

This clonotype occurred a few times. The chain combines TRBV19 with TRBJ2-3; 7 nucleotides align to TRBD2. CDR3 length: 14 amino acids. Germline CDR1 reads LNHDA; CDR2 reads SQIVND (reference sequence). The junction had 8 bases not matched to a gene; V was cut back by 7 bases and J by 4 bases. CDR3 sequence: CASTTGLVADTQYF. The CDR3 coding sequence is TGTGCCAGTACCACCGGACTAGTAGCAGATACGCAGTATTTT.

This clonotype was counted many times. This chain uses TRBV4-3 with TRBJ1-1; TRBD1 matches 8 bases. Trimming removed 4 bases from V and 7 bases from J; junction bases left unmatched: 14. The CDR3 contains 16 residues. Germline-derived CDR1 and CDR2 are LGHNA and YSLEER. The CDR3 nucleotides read TGCGCCAGCAGCCGAACTACCGGGACAGGCGCCGATGAAGCTTTCTTT. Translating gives CASSRTTGTGADEAFF.

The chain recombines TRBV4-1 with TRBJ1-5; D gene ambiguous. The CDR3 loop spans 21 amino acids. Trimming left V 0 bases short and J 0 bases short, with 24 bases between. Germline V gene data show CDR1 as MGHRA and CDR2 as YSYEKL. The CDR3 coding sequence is TGCGCCAGCAGCCAAGATCGTGTTTGGAACATCCTTGCCCGTAGCAATCAGCCCCAGCATTTT. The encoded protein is CASSQDRVWNILARSNQPQHF.

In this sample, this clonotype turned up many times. The CDR3 region is CASSVGTALQPQHF. CDR3 nucleotides: TGTGCCAGCAGCGTGGGGACAGCTTTACAGCCCCAGCATTTT. This chain uses TRBV7-2 with TRBJ1-5; 7 nucleotides match TRBD1. V was clipped by 5 bases and J by 7 bases; unmatched bases: 8. Germline CDR1 SGHTA, CDR2 FQGNSA. CDR3 length: 14 residues. The full variable domain, with the rest looked up from reference TRBV7-2 and TRBJ1-5, is GAGVSQSPSNKVTEKGKDVELRCDPISGHTALYWYRQSLGQGLEFLIYFQGNSAPDKSGLPSDRFSAERTGGSVSTLTIQRTQQEDSAVYLCASSVGTALQPQHFGDGTRLSIL.

The CDR3 region is CASTGPGVGRNGYTF. The DNA for the CDR3 is TGTGCCAGTACGGGGCCGGGTGTGGGAAGAAATGGCTACACCTTC. This chain joins TRBV19 and TRBJ1-2, with D possibly TRBD1 on 5 matching bases. V lost 7 bases and J 6 bases, leaving 21 bases between the germline ends. Germline V CDR1 and CDR2: LNHDA, SQIVND (reference sequence). This CDR3 region has 15 residues.

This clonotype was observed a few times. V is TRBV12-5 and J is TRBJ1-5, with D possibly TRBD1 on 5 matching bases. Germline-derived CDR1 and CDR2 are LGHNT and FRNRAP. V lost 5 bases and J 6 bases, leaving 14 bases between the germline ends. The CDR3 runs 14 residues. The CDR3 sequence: CASGDGGGGQPQHF. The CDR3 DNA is TGTGCTAGTGGTGACGGCGGGGGTGGTCAGCCCCAGCATTTT.

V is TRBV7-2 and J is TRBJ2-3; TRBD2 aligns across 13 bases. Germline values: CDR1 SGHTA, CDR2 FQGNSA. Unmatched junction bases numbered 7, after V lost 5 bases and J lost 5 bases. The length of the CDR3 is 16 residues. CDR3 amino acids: CASSQLAGGRIDTQYF. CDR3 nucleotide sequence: TGTGCCAGCAGCCAACTAGCGGGAGGGAGAATAGATACGCAGTATTTT.

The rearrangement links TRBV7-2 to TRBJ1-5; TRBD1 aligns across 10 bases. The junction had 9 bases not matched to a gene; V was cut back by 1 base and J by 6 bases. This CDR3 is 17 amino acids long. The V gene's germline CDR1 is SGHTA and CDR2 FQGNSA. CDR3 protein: CASSLGAPDRGIQPQHF. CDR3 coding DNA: TGTGCCAGCAGCTTAGGGGCCCCGGACAGGGGGATTCAGCCCCAGCATTTT.

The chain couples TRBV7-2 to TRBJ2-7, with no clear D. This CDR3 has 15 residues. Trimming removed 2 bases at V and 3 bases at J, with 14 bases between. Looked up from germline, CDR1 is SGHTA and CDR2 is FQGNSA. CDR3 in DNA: TGTGCCAGCAGCTTAAGTTCTACGGCGTTCTACGAGCAGTACTTC. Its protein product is CASSLSSTAFYEQYF.

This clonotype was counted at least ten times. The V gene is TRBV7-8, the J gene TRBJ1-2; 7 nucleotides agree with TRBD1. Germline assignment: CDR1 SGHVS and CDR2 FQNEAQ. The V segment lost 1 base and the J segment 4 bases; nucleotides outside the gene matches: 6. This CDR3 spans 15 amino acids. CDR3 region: CASSLGTGAGYGYTF. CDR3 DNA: TGTGCCAGCAGCTTAGGAACAGGGGCGGGCTATGGCTACACCTTC.

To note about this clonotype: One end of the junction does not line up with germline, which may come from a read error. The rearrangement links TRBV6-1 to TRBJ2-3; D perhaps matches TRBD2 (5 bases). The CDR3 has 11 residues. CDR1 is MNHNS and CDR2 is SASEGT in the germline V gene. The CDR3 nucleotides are TGTGCCAGCAGTGAAGGGGAGCCGGACCTTTTT. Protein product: CASSEGEPDLF.

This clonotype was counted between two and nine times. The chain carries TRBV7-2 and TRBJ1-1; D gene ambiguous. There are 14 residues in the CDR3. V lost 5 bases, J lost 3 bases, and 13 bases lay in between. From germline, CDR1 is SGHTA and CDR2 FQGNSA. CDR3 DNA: TGTGCCAGCAGCCCCCGCTTTTCGGACACTGAAGCTTTCTTT. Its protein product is CASSPRFSDTEAFF. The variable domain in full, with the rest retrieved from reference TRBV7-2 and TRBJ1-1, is GAGVSQSPSNKVTEKGKDVELRCDPISGHTALYWYRQSLGQGLEFLIYFQGNSAPDKSGLPSDRFSAERTGGSVSTLTIQRTQQEDSAVYLCASSPRFSDTEAFFGQGTRLTVV.

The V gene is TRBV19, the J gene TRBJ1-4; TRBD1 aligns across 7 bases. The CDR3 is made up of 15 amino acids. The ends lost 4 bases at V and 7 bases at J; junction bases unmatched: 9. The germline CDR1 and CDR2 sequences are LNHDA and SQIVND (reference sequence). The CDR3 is CASSTSRGLIEKLFF. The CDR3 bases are TGTGCCAGTAGTACTTCCAGGGGGTTGATTGAAAAACTGTTTTTT.

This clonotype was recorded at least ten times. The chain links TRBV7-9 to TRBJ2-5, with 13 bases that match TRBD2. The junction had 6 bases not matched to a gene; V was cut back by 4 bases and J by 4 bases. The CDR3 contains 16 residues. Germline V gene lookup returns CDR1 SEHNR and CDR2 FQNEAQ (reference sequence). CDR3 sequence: CASSSRTSGSGETQYF. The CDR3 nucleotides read TGTGCCAGCAGCTCCCGGACTAGCGGGAGCGGAGAGACCCAGTACTTC.

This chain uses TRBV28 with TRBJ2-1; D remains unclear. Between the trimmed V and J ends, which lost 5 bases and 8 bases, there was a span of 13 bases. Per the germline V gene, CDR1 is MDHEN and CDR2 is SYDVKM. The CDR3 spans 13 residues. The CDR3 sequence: CASSQGPGHEQFF. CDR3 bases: TGTGCCAGCAGTCAAGGACCAGGCCATGAGCAGTTCTTC.

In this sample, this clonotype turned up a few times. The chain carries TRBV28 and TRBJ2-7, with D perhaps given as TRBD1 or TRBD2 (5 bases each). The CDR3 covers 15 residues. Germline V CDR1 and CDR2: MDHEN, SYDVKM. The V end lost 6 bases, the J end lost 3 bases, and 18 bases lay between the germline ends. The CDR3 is CASRTEGRGIYEQYF. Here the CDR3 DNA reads TGTGCCAGCAGAACCGAGGGGAGAGGTATCTACGAGCAGTACTTC.

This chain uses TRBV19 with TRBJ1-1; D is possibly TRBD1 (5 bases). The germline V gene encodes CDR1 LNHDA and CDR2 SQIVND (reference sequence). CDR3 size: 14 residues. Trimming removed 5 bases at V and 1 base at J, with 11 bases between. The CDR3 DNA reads TGTGCCAGTAGTTTACAGGTCCGGAACACTGAAGCTTTCTTT. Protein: CASSLQVRNTEAFF.

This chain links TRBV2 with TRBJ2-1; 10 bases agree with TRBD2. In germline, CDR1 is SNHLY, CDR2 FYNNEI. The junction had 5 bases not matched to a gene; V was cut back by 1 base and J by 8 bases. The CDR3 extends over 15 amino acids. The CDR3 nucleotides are TGTGCCAGCAGTGAAGGAAGCGGGAGGGCCCATGAGCAGTTCTTC. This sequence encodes CASSEGSGRAHEQFF.

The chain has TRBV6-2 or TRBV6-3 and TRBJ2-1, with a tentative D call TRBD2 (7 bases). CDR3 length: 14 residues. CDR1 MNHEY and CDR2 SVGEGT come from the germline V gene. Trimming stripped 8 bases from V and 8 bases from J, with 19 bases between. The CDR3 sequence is CASREAGAGDEQFF. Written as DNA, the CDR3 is TGTGCCAGCCGGGAGGCGGGAGCAGGGGATGAGCAGTTCTTC.

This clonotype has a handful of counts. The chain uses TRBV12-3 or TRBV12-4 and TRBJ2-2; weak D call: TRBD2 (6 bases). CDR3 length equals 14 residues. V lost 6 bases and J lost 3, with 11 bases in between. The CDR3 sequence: CASRPGLYTGELFF. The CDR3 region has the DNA TGTGCCAGCAGGCCGGGACTCTACACCGGGGAGCTGTTTTTT.

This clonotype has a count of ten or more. This chain's CDR3 is CASSLRDGGFSNQPQHF. Written as DNA, the CDR3 is TGTGCCAGCAGCTTGAGGGATGGGGGGTTTAGCAATCAGCCCCAGCATTTT. The rearrangement joins TRBV7-2 to TRBJ1-5, with D possibly matching TRBD1 (5 bases). The CDR3 totals 17 residues. The V and J ends lost 3 bases and 0 bases respectively, with 15 bases between them. Per germline, CDR1 SGHTA and CDR2 FQGNSA.